One sample yielded the 2 T cell receptor beta chains listed below, sequenced in a study of blood T cell repertoires in COVID-19. Profiling relied on immunoSEQ multiplex PCR, and the TCRdb table lists in-frame clones only, not all of them. Of tens of thousands of clones in the sample, roughly 77% were seen once. The material sequenced was peripheral blood. These receptors were taken from a man older than 75 with acute or convalescent COVID-19.

V usage is TRBV5-4 and J usage is TRBJ1-2; the match to TRBD1 covers 10 bases. The CDR3 is 15 residues long. The V gene end was trimmed by 2 bases and the J gene end by 4 bases; junction bases not matched to a gene: 5. In germline, CDR1 is SGHNT, CDR2 YYREEE (reference sequence). CDR3 in DNA: TGTGCCAGCAGCTTACCGGGACAGGGGATCTATGGCTACACCTTC. Translated: CASSLPGQGIYGYTF.

This chain uses TRBV7-9 with TRBJ2-1; 8 bases fit TRBD1. The CDR3 is 17 amino acids. Germline values: CDR1 SEHNR, CDR2 FQNEAQ (reference sequence). Unmatched junction bases numbered 15, after V lost 7 bases and J lost 4 bases. The CDR3 coding sequence is TGTGCCAGCACCTTCGGAGATGGCAGGGGGCGTTACAATGAGCAGTTCTTC. It encodes CASTFGDGRGRYNEQFF.